The rows below give T cell receptor beta chains drawn from one sample of a study of cytomegalovirus exposure and HLA in healthy donors. Some clones are missing from TCRdb's copy, which holds only in-frame ones; the method was immunoSEQ multiplex PCR. Of some 120,000 clones listed, about nine tenths are singletons. Sequenced: PBMCs. The origin of the receptors is a man younger than 45 in good health and CMV-seronegative. The CDR3 runs from the conserved cysteine through the conserved F or W. The D gene is left open where the match is weak. Rows give clone size only sometimes, using once, few, many, or a class for an expanded clone.

j_gene | v_gene | d_gene | abundance | CDR3nt | CDR3aa
TRBJ1-3 | TRBV4-3 | TRBD1 | - | TGCGCCAGCAGCCAAGCTGGGACAGGGAGCGGAAACACCATATATTTT | CASSQAGTGSGNTIYF
TRBJ2-7 | TRBV5-1 | TRBD1 | - | TGCGCCAGCAGCCCGCGGACAGGGAGTTCCTACGAGCAGTACTTC | CASSPRTGSSYEQYF
TRBJ2-7 | TRBV11-2 | - | - | TGTGCCAGCAGCGAGCTCACCGGTAACTCCTACGAGCAGTACTTC | CASSELTGNSYEQYF
TRBJ2-1 | TRBV9 | TRBD2 | - | TGTGCCAGCAGCGCCACGGGGGAGGGGCGATACAATGAGCAGTTCTTC | CASSATGEGRYNEQFF
TRBJ2-5 | TRBV6-1 | - | - | TGTGCCAGCAGTGAAAACCCGGTCGACTTCGAGACCCAGTACTTC | CASSENPVDFETQYF
TRBJ1-2 | TRBV6-5 | TRBD1 | few | TGTGCCACCGCCGATCGGACAGGAATTTATGGCTACACCTTC | CATADRTGIYGYTF
TRBJ1-2 | TRBV7-2 | TRBD1 | - | TGTGCCAGCAGCTTATCCACAGGGGGCCATGGCTACACCTTC | CASSLSTGGHGYTF
TRBJ1-2 | TRBV30 | - | - | TGTGCCCAAATTATGGGAGCCTCCGGTGGCGGCTACACCTTC | CAQIMGASGGGYTF
TRBJ2-1 | TRBV6-5 | - | - | TGTGCCAGCACCGGCCCCTCGGGTTTGAACAATGAGCAGTTCTTC | CASTGPSGLNNEQFF
TRBJ2-7 | TRBV5-4 | - | - | TGTGCCAGCAGCTTTCGGGGTAGCTACGAGCAGTACTTC | CASSFRGSYEQYF
TRBJ1-2 | TRBV9 | TRBD1 | - | TGTGCCAGCAGCGTAGGGACCGGACAGGCTCCTCAATACTATGGCTACACCTTC | CASSVGTGQAPQYYGYTF
TRBJ2-7 | TRBV27 | TRBD1 | - | TGTGCCAGCAGTTCTCGGGACAGCCCCTACGAGCAGTACTTC | CASSSRDSPYEQYF
TRBJ2-7 | TRBV11-2 | - | - | TGTGCCAGCAGCTTAGCGGGGTGGCAGGGGTTATACGAGCAGTACTTC | CASSLAGWQGLYEQYF
TRBJ1-4 | TRBV5-1 | - | - | TGCGCCAGTTCACAGGGAGATGTCGCTGAAAAACTGTTTTTT | CASSQGDVAEKLFF
TRBJ2-3 | TRBV7-7 | TRBD2 | - | TGTGCCAGCAGCGCCGGGACTAGCGGCACAGATACGCAGTATTTT | CASSAGTSGTDTQYF
TRBJ2-7 | TRBV27 | - | - | TGTGCCAGCAGTCTTCGGAGAGCGGGCCTGGAGCACGAGCAGTACTTC | CASSLRRAGLEHEQYF
TRBJ1-1 | TRBV2 | - | - | TGTGCCAGCAGGGAAGACAGTCCGTCTGAAGCTTTCTTT | CASREDSPSEAFF
TRBJ1-1 | TRBV19 | TRBD1 | - | TGTGCCAGTAGTCTCACAGGGGAAACTGAAGCTTTCTTT | CASSLTGETEAFF